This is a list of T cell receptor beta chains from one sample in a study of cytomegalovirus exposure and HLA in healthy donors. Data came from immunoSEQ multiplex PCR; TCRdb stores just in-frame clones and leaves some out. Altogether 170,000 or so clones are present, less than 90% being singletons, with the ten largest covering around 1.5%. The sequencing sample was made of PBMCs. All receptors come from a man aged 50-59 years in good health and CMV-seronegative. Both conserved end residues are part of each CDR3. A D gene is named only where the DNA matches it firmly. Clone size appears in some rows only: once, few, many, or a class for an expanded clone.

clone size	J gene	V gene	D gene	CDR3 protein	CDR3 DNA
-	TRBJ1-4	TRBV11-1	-	CASSRGANEKLFF	TGTGCCAGCAGCCGCGGGGCTAATGAAAAACTGTTTTTT
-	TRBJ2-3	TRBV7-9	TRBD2	CASSFGLAAGTDTQYF	TGTGCCAGCAGCTTTGGACTAGCGGCCGGCACAGATACGCAGTATTTT
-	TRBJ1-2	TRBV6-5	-	CASSYAGALGYTF	TGTGCCAGCAGTTACGCAGGGGCTCTGGGCTACACCTTC
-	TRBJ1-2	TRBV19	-	CASSIDHGVFRYGYTF	TGTGCCAGTAGTATAGATCACGGGGTATTTCGCTATGGCTACACCTTC
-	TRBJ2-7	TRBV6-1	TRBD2	CASSKGLAGVGEQYF	TGTGCCAGCAGTAAGGGACTAGCGGGAGTGGGAGAGCAGTACTTC
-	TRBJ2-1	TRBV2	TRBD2	CASRSERGGRNEQFF	TGTGCCAGCAGATCCGAGCGGGGGGGGCGTAATGAGCAGTTCTTC
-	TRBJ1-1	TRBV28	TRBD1	CASYRGQATNTEAFF	TGTGCCAGCTACCGCGGACAGGCAACCAACACTGAAGCTTTCTTT
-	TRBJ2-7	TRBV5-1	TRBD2	CASSLVAGYEQYF	TGCGCCAGCAGCTTAGTAGCGGGATACGAGCAGTACTTC
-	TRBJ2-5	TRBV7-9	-	CASSSDSSETQYF	TGTGCCAGCAGCTCGGACAGTTCCGAGACCCAGTACTTC
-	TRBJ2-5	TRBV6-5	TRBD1	CASRTGVGETQYF	TGTGCCAGCAGAACAGGGGTTGGCGAGACCCAGTACTTC
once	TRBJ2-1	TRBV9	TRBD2	CASSVGNSGRSYNEQFF	TGTGCCAGCAGCGTAGGTAATAGCGGGAGGTCCTACAATGAGCAGTTCTTC
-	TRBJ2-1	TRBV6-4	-	CASSDGRSSYNEQFF	TGTGCCAGCAGTGACGGGAGGTCCTCCTACAATGAGCAGTTCTTC
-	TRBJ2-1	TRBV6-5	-	CASSFGRGHNEQFF	TGTGCCAGCAGTTTCGGACGAGGGCACAATGAGCAGTTCTTC
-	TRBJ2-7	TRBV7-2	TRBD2	CASSLGPSGVYEQYF	TGTGCCAGCAGCTTAGGTCCTAGCGGGGTCTACGAGCAGTACTTC
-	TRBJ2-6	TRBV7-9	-	CASSLDRSGANVLTF	TGTGCCAGCAGCTTAGACAGGTCTGGGGCCAACGTCCTGACTTTC
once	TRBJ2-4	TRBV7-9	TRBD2	CASSRTSGVAKNIQYF	TGTGCCAGCAGCCGGACTAGCGGGGTAGCCAAAAACATTCAGTACTTC
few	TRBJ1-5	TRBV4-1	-	CASSQEGTGHGPQHF	TGCGCCAGCAGCCAAGAGGGAACAGGACACGGGCCCCAGCATTTT
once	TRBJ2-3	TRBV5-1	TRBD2	CASSLRGIAGGADTQYF	TGCGCCAGCAGCTTGAGGGGGATAGCGGGGGGCGCAGATACGCAGTATTTT
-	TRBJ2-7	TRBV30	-	CAWSVEGHLYEQYF	TGTGCCTGGAGTGTAGAGGGACACTTATACGAGCAGTACTTC
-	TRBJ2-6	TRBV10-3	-	CAISESRTVSSGANVLTF	TGTGCCATCAGTGAGTCTCGGACAGTAAGCTCTGGGGCCAACGTCCTGACTTTC
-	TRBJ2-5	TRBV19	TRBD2	CASSRGVDQETQYF	TGTGCCAGTAGTCGGGGGGTCGATCAAGAGACCCAGTACTTC
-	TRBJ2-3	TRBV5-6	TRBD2	CASLTLAESRTDTQYF	TGTGCCAGCCTAACCCTAGCGGAGTCCCGTACAGATACGCAGTATTTT
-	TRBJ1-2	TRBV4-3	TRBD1	CASSQWGSDRDYGYTF	TGCGCCAGCAGCCAATGGGGATCGGACAGGGACTATGGCTACACCTTC
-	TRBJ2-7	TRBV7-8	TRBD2	CASSLIRGSGVGEQYF	TGTGCCAGCAGCTTAATTCGCGGTAGCGGGGTCGGCGAGCAGTACTTC
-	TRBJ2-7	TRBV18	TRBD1	CASSTGGAGEQYF	TGTGCCAGCTCAACAGGGGGCGCGGGCGAGCAGTACTTC
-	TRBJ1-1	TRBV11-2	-	CASSLGGLNTEAFF	TGTGCCAGCAGCCTAGGCGGGTTGAACACTGAAGCTTTCTTT
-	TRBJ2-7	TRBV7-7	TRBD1	CASSPDRAPPYEQYF	TGTGCTAGCAGTCCGGACAGGGCCCCCCCCTACGAGCAGTACTTC
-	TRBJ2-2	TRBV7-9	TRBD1	CASSPGTGGTGELFF	TGTGCCAGCAGCCCCGGGACAGGGGGAACCGGGGAGCTGTTTTTT
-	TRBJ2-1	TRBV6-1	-	CASRILTPGSDEQFF	TGTGCCAGCAGGATTTTAACCCCTGGGAGCGATGAGCAGTTCTTC
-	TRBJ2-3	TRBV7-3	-	CASSRGTSASTDTQYF	TGTGCCAGCAGCCGGGGGACTTCCGCTAGCACAGATACGCAGTATTTT
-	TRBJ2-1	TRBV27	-	CASSRRQDNEQFF	TGTGCCAGCAGCCGTCGACAGGACAATGAGCAGTTCTTC
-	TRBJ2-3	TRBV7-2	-	CASSQVGGGPSDTQYF	TGTGCCAGCAGTCAGGTGGGGGGAGGCCCGTCAGATACGCAGTATTTT